This entry describes one TCR beta chain. This sample stems from a study of Ad26.COV2.S vaccination and SARS-CoV-2 variants. Method: immunoSEQ multiplex PCR; TCRdb's copy keeps in-frame clones and lacks some. This sample has 350,000 to 500,000 clones, with around 91% found just once. Stated treatment: some 20 received Ad26.COV2.S at low or high dose, single or two shots; about 5 received placebo; per-sample allocation not given. Sampling occurred on day 63 after the first vaccine or placebo injection. Based in Boston, the donor was an adult of 18-55 years. The CDR3 is 16 residues long. The germline CDR1 and CDR2 sequences are SGHVS and FQNEAQ. V lost 1 base to trimming and J lost 7 bases; unmatched junction nucleotides: 7.

The clonotype was recovered from a person between 18 and 65 years old who received the Ad26.COV2.S COVID-19 vaccine or a placebo. Sequencing used peripheral blood, obtained in a trial of Ad26.COV2.S vaccine versus placebo. The chain couples TRBV7-8 to TRBJ2-1; 10 bases match TRBD2. The CDR3, as DNA: TGTGCCAGCAGCTTAGAACCTAGCGGGAGTATGAATGAGCAGTTCTTC. Its translation is CASSLEPSGSMNEQFF.